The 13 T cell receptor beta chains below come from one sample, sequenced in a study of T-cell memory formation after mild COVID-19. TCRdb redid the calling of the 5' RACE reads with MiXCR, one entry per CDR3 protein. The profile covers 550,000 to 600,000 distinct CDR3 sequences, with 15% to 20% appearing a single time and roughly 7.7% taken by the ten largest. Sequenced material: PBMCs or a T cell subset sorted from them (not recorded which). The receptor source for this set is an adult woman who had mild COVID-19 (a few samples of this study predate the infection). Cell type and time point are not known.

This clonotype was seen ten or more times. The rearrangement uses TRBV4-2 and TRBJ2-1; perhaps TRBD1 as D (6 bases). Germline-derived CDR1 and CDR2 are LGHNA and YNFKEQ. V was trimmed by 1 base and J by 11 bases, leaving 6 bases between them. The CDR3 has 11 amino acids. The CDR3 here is CASSQGGQQFF. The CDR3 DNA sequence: TGTGCCAGCAGCCAAGGGGGGCAGCAGTTCTTC.

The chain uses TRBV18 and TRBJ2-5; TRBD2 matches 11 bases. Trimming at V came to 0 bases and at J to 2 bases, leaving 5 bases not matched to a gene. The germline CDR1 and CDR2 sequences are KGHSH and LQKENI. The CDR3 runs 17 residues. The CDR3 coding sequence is TGTGCCAGCTCACCACCGGGGCTAGCGGGGGGACAAGAGACCCAGTACTTC. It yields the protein CASSPPGLAGGQETQYF.

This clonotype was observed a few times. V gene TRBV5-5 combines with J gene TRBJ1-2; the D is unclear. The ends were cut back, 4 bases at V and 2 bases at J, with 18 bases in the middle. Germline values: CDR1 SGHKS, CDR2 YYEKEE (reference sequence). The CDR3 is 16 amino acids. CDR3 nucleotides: TGTGCCAGCAGCCTGACGGGTGGTGCAGGAAACTATGGCTACACCTTC. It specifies CASSLTGGAGNYGYTF.

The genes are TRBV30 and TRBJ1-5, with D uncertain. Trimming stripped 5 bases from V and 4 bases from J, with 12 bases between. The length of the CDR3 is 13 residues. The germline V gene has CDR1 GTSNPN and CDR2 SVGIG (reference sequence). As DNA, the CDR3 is TGTGCCTGGGACGGACCACCAAATCAGCCCCAGCATTTT. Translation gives CAWDGPPNQPQHF.

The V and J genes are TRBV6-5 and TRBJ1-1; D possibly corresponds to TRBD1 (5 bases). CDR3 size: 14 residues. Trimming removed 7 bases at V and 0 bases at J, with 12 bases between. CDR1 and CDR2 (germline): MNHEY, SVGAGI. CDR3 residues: CASTVRGLNTEAFF. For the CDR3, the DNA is TGTGCCAGCACGGTCCGGGGCTTGAACACTGAAGCTTTCTTT.

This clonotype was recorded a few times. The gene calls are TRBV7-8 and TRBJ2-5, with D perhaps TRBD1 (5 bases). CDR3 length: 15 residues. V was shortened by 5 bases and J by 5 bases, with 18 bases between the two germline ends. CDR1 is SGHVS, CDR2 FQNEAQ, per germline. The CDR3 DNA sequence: TGTGCCAGCAGCATAGACAGTAACCTCCTTGAGACCCAGTACTTC. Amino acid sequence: CASSIDSNLLETQYF.

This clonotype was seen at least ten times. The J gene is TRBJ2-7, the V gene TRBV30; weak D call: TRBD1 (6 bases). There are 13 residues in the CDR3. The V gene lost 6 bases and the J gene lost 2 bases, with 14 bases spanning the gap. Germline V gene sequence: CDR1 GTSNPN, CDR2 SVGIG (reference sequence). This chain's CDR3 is CACGMDRPYEQYF. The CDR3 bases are TGTGCCTGCGGGATGGACAGACCCTACGAGCAGTACTTC.

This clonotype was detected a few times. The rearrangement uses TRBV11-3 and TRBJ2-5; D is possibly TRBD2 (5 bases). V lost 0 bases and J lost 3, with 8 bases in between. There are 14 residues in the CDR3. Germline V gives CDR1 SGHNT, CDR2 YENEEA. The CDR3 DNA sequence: TGTGCCAGCAGCTTAGAGGCCGGGAAAGAGACCCAGTACTTC. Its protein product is CASSLEAGKETQYF.

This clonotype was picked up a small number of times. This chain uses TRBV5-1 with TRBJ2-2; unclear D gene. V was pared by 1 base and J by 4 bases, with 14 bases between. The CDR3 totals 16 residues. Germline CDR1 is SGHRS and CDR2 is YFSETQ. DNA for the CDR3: TGCGCCAGCAGCTTGTGGGCAGGAGTGTCCACCGGGGAGCTGTTTTTT. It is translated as CASSLWAGVSTGELFF.

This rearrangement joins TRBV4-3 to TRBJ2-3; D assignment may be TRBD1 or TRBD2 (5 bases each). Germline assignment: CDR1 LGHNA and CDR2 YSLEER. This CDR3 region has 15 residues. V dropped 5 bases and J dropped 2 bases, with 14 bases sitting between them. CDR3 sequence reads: CASSIDTGTTDTQYF. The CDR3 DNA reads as TGCGCCAGCAGCATAGACACGGGGACCACAGATACGCAGTATTTT.

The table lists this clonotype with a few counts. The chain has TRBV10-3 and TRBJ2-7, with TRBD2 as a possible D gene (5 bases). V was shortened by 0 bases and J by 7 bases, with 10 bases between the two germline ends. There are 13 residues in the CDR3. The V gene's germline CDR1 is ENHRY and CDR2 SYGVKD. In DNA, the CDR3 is TGTGCCATCAGTGAGTCGGACTCCTTAGAGCAGTACTTC. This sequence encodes CAISESDSLEQYF.

DNA for the CDR3: TGCAGTGCTCTTGACAGGCCGAGCTCCTACGAGCAGTACTTC. Its translation is CSALDRPSSYEQYF. The chain uses TRBV20-1 and TRBJ2-7, with a tentative D call TRBD1 (6 bases). Trimming shortened V by 5 bases and J by 0 bases, and 14 bases separated the two germline ends. This CDR3 contains 14 residues. In germline, CDR1 is DFQATT, CDR2 SNEGSKA (reference sequence).

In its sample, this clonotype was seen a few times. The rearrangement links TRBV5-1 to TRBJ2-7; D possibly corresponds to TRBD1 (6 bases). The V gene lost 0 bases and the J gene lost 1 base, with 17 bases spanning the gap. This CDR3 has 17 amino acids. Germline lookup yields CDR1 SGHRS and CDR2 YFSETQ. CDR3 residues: CASSLASDSLFSYEQYF. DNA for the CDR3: TGCGCCAGCAGCTTGGCGTCGGACAGTCTATTTTCCTACGAGCAGTACTTC.